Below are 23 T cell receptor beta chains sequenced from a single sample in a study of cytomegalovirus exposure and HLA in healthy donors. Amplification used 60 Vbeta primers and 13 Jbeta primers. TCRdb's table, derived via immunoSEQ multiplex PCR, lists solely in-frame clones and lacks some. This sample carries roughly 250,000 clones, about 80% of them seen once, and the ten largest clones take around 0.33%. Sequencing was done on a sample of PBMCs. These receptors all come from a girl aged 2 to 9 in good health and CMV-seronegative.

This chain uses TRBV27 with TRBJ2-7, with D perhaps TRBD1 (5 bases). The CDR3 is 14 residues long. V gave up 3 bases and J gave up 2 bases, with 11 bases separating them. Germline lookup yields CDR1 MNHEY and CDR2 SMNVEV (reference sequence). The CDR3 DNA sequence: TGTGCCAGCAGTTTTTCAGTCAGGGCCTACGAGCAGTACTTC. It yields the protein CASSFSVRAYEQYF.

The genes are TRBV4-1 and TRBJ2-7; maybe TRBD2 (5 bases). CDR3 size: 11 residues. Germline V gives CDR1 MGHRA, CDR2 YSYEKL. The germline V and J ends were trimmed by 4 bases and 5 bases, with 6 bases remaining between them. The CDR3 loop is CASSLGDEQYF. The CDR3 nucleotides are TGCGCCAGCAGCCTCGGGGACGAGCAGTACTTC.

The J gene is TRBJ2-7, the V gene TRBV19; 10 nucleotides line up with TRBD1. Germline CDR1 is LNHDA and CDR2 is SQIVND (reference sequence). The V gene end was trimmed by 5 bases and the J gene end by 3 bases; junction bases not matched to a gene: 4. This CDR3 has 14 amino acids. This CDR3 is CASSLGDRGYEQYF. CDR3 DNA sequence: TGTGCCAGTAGTCTCGGGGACAGGGGCTACGAGCAGTACTTC.

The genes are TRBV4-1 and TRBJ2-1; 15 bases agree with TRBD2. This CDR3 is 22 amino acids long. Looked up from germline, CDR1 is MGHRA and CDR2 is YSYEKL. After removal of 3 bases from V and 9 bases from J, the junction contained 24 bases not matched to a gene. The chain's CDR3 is CASSQHQLKGTSGGLAASEQFF. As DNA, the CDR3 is TGCGCCAGCAGCCAGCACCAACTCAAAGGGACTAGCGGGGGGCTAGCTGCTAGTGAGCAGTTCTTC.

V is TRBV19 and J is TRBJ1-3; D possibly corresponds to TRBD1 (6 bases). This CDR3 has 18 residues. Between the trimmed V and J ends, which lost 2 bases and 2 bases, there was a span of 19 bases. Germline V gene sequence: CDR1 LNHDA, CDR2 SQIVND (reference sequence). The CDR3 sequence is CASSIRVRDIGAGNTIYF. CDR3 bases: TGTGCCAGTAGTATACGAGTCCGGGACATCGGGGCTGGAAACACCATATATTTT. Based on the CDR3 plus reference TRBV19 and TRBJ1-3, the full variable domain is DGGITQSPKYLFRKEGQNVTLSCEQNLNHDAMYWYRQDPGQGLRLIYYSQIVNDFQKGDIAEGYSVSREKKESFPLTVTSAQKNPTAFYLCASSIRVRDIGAGNTIYFGEGSWLTVV.

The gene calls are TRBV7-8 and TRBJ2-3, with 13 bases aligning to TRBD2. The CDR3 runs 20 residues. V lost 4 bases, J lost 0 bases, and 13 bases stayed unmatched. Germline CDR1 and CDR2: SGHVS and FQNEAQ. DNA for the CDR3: TGTGCCAGCAGCTCTCCGGGACTAGCGGGACTCCACTCTAGCACAGATACGCAGTATTTT. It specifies CASSSPGLAGLHSSTDTQYF.

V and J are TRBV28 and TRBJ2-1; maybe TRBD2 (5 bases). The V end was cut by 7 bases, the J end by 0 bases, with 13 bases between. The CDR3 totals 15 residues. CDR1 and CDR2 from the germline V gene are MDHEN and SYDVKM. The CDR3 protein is CASIGLASSYNEQFF. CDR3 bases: TGTGCCAGCATTGGACTCGCAAGCTCCTACAATGAGCAGTTCTTC.

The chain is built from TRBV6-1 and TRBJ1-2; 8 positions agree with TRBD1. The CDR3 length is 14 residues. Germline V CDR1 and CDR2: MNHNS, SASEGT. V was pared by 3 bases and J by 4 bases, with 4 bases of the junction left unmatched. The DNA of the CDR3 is TGTGCCAGCAGTGATGAACAGGGGGTCTATGGCTACACCTTC. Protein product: CASSDEQGVYGYTF.

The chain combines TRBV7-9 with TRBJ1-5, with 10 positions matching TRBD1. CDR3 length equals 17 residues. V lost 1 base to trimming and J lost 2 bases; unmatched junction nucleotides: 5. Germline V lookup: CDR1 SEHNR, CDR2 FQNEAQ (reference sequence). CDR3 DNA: TGTGCCAGCAGCTTAGGACAGGGGGCTCAAGGCAATCAGCCCCAGCATTTT. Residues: CASSLGQGAQGNQPQHF.

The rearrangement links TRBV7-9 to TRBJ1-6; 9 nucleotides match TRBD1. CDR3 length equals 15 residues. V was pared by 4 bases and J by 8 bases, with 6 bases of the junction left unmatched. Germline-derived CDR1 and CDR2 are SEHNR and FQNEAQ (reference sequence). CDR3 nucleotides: TGTGCCAGCAGCTCCGGGGACAGGGTTCATTCACCCCTCCACTTT. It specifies CASSSGDRVHSPLHF. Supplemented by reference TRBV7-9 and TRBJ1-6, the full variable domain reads DTGVSQNPRHKITKRGQNVTFRCDPISEHNRLYWYRQTLGQGPEFLTYFQNEAQLEKSRLLSDRFSAERPKGSFSTLEIQRTEQGDSAMYLCASSSGDRVHSPLHFGNGTRLTVT.

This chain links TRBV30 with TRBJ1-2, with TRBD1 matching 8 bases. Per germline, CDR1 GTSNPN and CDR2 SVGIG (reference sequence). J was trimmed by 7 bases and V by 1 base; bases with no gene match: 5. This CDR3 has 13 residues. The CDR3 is CAWSAGTGRGYTF. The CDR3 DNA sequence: TGTGCCTGGAGTGCCGGGACAGGCCGTGGCTACACCTTC. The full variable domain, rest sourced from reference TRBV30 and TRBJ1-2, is SQTIHQWPATLVQPVGSPLSLECTVEGTSNPNLYWYRQAAGRGLQLLFYSVGIGQISSEVPQNLSASRPQDRQFILSSKKLLLSDSGFYLCAWSAGTGRGYTFGSGTRLTVV.

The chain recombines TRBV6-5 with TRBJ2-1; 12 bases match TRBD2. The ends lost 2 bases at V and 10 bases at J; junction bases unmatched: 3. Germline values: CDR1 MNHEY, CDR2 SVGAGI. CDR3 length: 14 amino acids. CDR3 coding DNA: TGTGCCAGCAGTTACGGCACTAGCGGGAGGGAGCAGTTCTTC. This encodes CASSYGTSGREQFF.

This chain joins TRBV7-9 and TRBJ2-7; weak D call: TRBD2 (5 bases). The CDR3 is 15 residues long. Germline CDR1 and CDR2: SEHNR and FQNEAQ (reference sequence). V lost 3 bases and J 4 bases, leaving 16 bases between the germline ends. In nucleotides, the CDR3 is TGTGCCAGCAGCTTTTCTCCCGGGATCAAATACGAGCAGTACTTC. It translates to CASSFSPGIKYEQYF.

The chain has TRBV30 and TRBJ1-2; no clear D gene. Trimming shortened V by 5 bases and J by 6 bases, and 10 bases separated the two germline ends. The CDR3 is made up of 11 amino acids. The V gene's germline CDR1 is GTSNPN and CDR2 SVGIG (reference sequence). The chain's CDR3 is CAWDLWNGYTF. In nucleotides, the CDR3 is TGTGCCTGGGACTTGTGGAATGGCTACACCTTC. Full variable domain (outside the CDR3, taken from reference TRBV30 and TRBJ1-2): SQTIHQWPATLVQPVGSPLSLECTVEGTSNPNLYWYRQAAGRGLQLLFYSVGIGQISSEVPQNLSASRPQDRQFILSSKKLLLSDSGFYLCAWDLWNGYTFGSGTRLTVV.

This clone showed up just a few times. For the CDR3, the DNA is TGTGCCAGTAGCCGAACAGGGGACTCTGGAAACACCATATATTTT. This translates into CASSRTGDSGNTIYF. The gene calls are TRBV19 and TRBJ1-3; 7 bases match TRBD1. CDR3 length equals 15 residues. Germline CDR1 reads LNHDA; CDR2 reads SQIVND (reference sequence). J lost 0 bases, V lost 6 bases, and 5 bases had no gene match.

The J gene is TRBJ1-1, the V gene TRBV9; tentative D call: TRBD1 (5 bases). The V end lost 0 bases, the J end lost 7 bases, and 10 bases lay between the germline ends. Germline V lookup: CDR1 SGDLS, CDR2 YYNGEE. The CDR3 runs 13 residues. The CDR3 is CASSVAGGIEAFF. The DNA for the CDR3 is TGTGCCAGCAGCGTAGCCGGGGGGATTGAAGCTTTCTTT.

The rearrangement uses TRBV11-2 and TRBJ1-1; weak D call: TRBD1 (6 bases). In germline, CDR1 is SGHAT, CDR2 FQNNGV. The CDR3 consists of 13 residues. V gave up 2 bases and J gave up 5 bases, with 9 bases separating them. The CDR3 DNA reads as TGTGCCAGCAGCTTACAGGGGCAGACTGAAGCTTTCTTT. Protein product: CASSLQGQTEAFF.

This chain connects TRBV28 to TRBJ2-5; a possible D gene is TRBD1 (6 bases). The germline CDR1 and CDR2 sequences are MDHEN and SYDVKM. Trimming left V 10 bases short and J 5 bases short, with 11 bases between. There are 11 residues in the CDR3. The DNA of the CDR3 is TGTGCCATCAGGGGCGCTGAGACCCAGTACTTC. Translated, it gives CAIRGAETQYF. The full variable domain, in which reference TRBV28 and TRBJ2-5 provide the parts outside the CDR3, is DVKVTQSSRYLVKRTGEKVFLECVQDMDHENMFWYRQDPGLGLRLIYFSYDVKMKEKGDIPEGYSVSREKKERFSLILESASTNQTSMYLCAIRGAETQYFGPGTRLLVL.

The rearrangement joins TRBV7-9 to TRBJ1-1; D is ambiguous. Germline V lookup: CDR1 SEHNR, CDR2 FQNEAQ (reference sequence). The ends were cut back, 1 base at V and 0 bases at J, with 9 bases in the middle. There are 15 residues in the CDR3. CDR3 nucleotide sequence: TGTGCCAGCAGCTTAGAAGGACTATTGAACACTGAAGCTTTCTTT. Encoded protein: CASSLEGLLNTEAFF.

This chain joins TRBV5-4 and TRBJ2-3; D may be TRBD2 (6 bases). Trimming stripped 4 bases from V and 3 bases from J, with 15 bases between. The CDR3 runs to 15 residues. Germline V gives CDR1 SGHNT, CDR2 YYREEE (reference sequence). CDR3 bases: TGTGCCAGCAGCCCGGGGAGCGGGTCTACAGATACGCAGTATTTT. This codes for CASSPGSGSTDTQYF.

DNA for the CDR3: TGTGCCTGGAGTGTACAGAGCTTGAGCGAGCAGTACTTC. This translates into CAWSVQSLSEQYF. This rearrangement joins TRBV30 to TRBJ2-7; D unresolved. Germline CDR1 GTSNPN, CDR2 SVGIG (reference sequence). This CDR3 has 13 residues. With 0 bases removed from V and 6 bases from J, the gap between germline ends came to 12 bases.

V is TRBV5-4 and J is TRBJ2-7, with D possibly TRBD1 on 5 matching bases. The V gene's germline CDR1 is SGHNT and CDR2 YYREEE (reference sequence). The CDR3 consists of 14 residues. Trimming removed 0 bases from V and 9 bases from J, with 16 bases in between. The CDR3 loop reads CASSLEGAGSVQYF. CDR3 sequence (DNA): TGTGCCAGCAGCTTGGAAGGGGCTGGGTCCGTGCAGTACTTC.

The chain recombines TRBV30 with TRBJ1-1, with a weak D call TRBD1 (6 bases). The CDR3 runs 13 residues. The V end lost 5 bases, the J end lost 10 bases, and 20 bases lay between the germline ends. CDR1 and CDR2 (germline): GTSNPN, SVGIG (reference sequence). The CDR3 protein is CAWSEGVQFGAFF. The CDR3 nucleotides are TGTGCCTGGTCCGAGGGGGTCCAGTTTGGAGCTTTCTTT.